A selection of T cell receptor beta chains follows, all from one sample in a study of PD-1 blockade in classical Hodgkin lymphoma. The repertoire was sequenced with immunoSEQ multiplex PCR; TCRdb's copy has only in-frame clones and lacks some. The sample has about 18,000 clones; 80% to 85% are singletons. Source: peripheral blood mononuclear cells (PBMCs), taken at baseline. Receptors were obtained from a human donor with classical Hodgkin lymphoma. Both conserved end residues are part of each CDR3. The order of the fields is J gene, D gene, clone size, V gene, CDR3 DNA, CDR3 protein. The D gene is left open where the match is weak. The listing skips clone size in some rows; elsewhere it reads once, few, many or a size class.

TRBJ2-6 TRBD1 . TRBV5-1 TGCGCCAGCAGTATGCAGGGGGAAAGTGGGGCCAACGTCCTGACTTTC CASSMQGESGANVLTF
TRBJ2-5 . medium-sized TRBV27 TGTGCCAGCAGTTTAAAGTTCGGCGGTACTGACCAAGAGACCCAGTACTTC CASSLKFGGTDQETQYF
TRBJ2-2 TRBD2 . TRBV5-1 TGCGCCAGCAGCGGTTCACTAGCGGGAGATGAAACCCTGGGGGAGCTGTTTTTT CASSGSLAGDETLGELFF
TRBJ2-7 . . TRBV30 TGTGCCTGGAGTGTCCTTGAGGGCAGGGCCTACGAGCAGTACTTC CAWSVLEGRAYEQYF
TRBJ1-5 . . TRBV6-1 TGTGCCAGCGGCAGTCTCACCGCTGGTAATCAGCCCCAGCATTTT CASGSLTAGNQPQHF
TRBJ2-2 TRBD2 . TRBV9 TGTGCCAGCAGCCGACGTTCTTTACTAGCGGGAGGCACCGGGGAGCTGTTTTTT CASSRRSLLAGGTGELFF
TRBJ2-3 TRBD2 . TRBV6-1 TGTGCCAGCAGTGAATTGGCTAGCGGAGTCACAGATACGCAGTATTTT CASSELASGVTDTQYF
TRBJ1-1 . . TRBV6-5 TGTGCCAGCAGTTACTCCGACAAGCACACTGAAGCTTTCTTT CASSYSDKHTEAFF
TRBJ2-7 TRBD1 few TRBV10-3 TGTGCCATCAGTGACCGACAGGGGGTGTTCTACGAGCAGTACTTC CAISDRQGVFYEQYF
TRBJ2-5 . . TRBV4-1 TGCGCCAGCAGCCGACCCACGGGCAAACTGGAGACCCAGTACTTC CASSRPTGKLETQYF
TRBJ2-2 . . TRBV6-1 TGTGCCAGCAGTGGAAACACCGGGGAGCTGTTTTTT CASSGNTGELFF
TRBJ1-4 . . TRBV6-1 TGTGCCAGCAGTTCCTCAGGAGACGCTGAAAAACTGTTTTTT CASSSSGDAEKLFF
TRBJ1-5 . many TRBV6-4 TGTGCCAGCAGTGACGGGTACGGAGCGCCCCAGCATTTT CASSDGYGAPQHF
TRBJ1-4 . once TRBV11-2 TGTGCCAGCAGCCCCCGGTGGGGACGGGACAATGAAAAACTGTTTTTT CASSPRWGRDNEKLFF
TRBJ2-3 . few TRBV5-1 TGCGCCAGCAGCTTAGCTCAGGGCACAGATACGCAGTATTTT CASSLAQGTDTQYF
TRBJ2-3 . . TRBV9 TGTGCCAGCAGCGCCCGACCTTCCGGGACTCGCGGTGTGGATACGCAGTATTTT CASSARPSGTRGVDTQYF
TRBJ2-7 TRBD2 . TRBV19 TGTGCCAGTAGTGGATGGACTAGCGGGAGCGGCGAGCAGTACTTC CASSGWTSGSGEQYF
TRBJ2-1 . . TRBV7-2 TGTGCCAGCAGCTCCCAGGTTTTGGGATACTACAATGAGCAGTTCTTC CASSSQVLGYYNEQFF
TRBJ1-2 . . TRBV5-4 TGTGCCAGCAGCCCCGGGGGGGGCTACGGCTATGGCTACACCTTC CASSPGGGYGYGYTF
TRBJ2-5 TRBD1 . TRBV19 TGTGCCAGTAGTGTGGACAGGGGAGAGACCCAGTACTTC CASSVDRGETQYF
TRBJ1-4 . . TRBV15 TGTGCCACCAGCAGAGACTGGGGGACGGCTAATGAAAAACTGTTTTTT CATSRDWGTANEKLFF
TRBJ2-7 TRBD2 . TRBV29-1 TGCAGCGTTGCCCCGGGAGGACGCGAGCAGTACTTC CSVAPGGREQYF
TRBJ2-1 TRBD2 . TRBV28 TGTGCCAGCAGCGTAGGACTAGCGGGAGGCAATGAGCAGTTCTTC CASSVGLAGGNEQFF
TRBJ1-2 . . TRBV18 TGTGCCAGCTCAACACTTGGGGATGGCTACACCTTC CASSTLGDGYTF
TRBJ2-2 . . TRBV2 TGTGCCAGCAGTGAACAGGGGATCAGGACCGGGGAGCTGTTTTTT CASSEQGIRTGELFF
TRBJ2-3 TRBD2 . TRBV9 TGTGCCAGCAGCGCGAAGCGGGGGGCCGAGATTACGCAGTATTTT CASSAKRGAEITQYF
TRBJ2-2 TRBD1 . TRBV27 TGTGCCAGCAGTTTCTACAGGGGGCAAATTTCGACCGGGGAGCTGTTTTTT CASSFYRGQISTGELFF
TRBJ2-5 TRBD1 . TRBV6-1 TGTGCCAGCAACACGGGACAGGGGCAAGAGACCCAGTACTTC CASNTGQGQETQYF
TRBJ2-1 . . TRBV19 TGTGCCAGTAGTATGGGATGGGTCGTCGACAATGAGCAGTTCTTC CASSMGWVVDNEQFF
TRBJ2-3 TRBD2 . TRBV7-9 TGTGCCAGCAGCCTAGGCCTAGCGGAATCAGATACGCAGTATTTT CASSLGLAESDTQYF
TRBJ2-7 TRBD1 . TRBV11-3 TGTGCCAGCAGCCCGGGACAGGGGGCCGGAGGACCGCCCTACGAGCAGTACTTC CASSPGQGAGGPPYEQYF
TRBJ2-3 TRBD1 . TRBV14 TGTGCCAGCAGCCAAGATGGGGACAGGGGAGTGGATACGCAGTATTTT CASSQDGDRGVDTQYF
TRBJ1-2 . . TRBV4-2 TGTGCCAGCAGCCAAGTTCTATATGGCTACACCTTC CASSQVLYGYTF
TRBJ2-3 TRBD2 . TRBV4-1 TGCGCCAGCAGCCAAGGACCCGAGGCGGGGGGAAGCACAGATACGCAGTATTTT CASSQGPEAGGSTDTQYF
TRBJ1-2 . . TRBV30 TGTGCCTGGAGGAACCCCGGATCCAACTATGGCTACACCTTC CAWRNPGSNYGYTF
TRBJ2-4 . . TRBV28 TGTGCCAGCAGTGCCAAAAACATTCAGTACTTC CASSAKNIQYF
TRBJ1-1 . . TRBV5-4 TGTGCCAGCAGCCTGGGGGCTACTGAAGCTTTCTTT CASSLGATEAFF
TRBJ1-2 . few TRBV7-9 TGTGCCAGCAGCCCCCTCTCGATCGGCTACACCTTC CASSPLSIGYTF
TRBJ2-5 . . TRBV12-5 TGTGCTAGTGGTTTAGGGTCGGACACGGGGCCGAGAGAGACCCAGTACTTC CASGLGSDTGPRETQYF
TRBJ1-2 . few TRBV2 TGTGCCAGCAAGGTGGAGGGGGGAAGATATGGCTACACCTTC CASKVEGGRYGYTF
TRBJ2-7 . . TRBV5-5 TGTGCCAGCAGCTTTGGCGGGAACAGGGTCATCTACGAGCAGTACTTC CASSFGGNRVIYEQYF